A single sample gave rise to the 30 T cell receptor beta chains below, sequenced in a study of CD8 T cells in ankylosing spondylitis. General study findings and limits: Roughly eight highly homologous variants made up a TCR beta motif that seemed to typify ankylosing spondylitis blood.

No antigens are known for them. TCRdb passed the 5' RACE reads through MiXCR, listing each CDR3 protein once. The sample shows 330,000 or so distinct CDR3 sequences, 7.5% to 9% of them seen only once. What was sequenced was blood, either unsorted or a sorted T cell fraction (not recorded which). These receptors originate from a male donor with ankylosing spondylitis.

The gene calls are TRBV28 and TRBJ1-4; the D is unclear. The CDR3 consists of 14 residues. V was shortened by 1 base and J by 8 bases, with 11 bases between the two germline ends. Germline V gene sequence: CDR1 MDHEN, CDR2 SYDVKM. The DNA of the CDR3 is TGTGCCAGCAGTTTATCCGGGAGGGAGGAAAAACTGTTTTTT. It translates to CASSLSGREEKLFF.

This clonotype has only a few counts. The CDR3 sequence is CASSLGRASYEQYF. DNA for the CDR3: TGTGCCAGCAGCTTAGGGCGGGCTTCCTACGAGCAGTACTTC. The rearrangement joins TRBV11-3 to TRBJ2-7; maybe TRBD2 (5 bases). The CDR3 runs 14 residues. Trimming removed 1 base at V and 1 base at J, with 8 bases between. Germline V gene lookup returns CDR1 SGHNT and CDR2 YENEEA. The full variable domain, with the rest looked up from reference TRBV11-3 and TRBJ2-7, is EAGVVQSPRYKIIEKKQPVAFWCNPISGHNTLYWYLQNLGQGPELLIRYENEEAVDDSQLPKDRFSAERLKGVDSTLKIQPAELGDSAVYLCASSLGRASYEQYFGPGTRLTVT.

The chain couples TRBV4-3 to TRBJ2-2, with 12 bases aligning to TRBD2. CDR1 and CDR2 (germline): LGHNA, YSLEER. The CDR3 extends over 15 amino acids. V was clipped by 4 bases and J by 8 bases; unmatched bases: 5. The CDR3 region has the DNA TGCGCCAGCAGCCCTAGCGGGAGGGCGTCAGGGGAGCTGTTTTTT. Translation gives CASSPSGRASGELFF.

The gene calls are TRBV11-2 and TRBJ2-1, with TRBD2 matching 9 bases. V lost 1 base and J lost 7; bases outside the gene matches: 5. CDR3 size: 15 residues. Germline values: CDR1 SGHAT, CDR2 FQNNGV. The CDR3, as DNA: TGTGCCAGCAGCTTAGGTAGCGGGAGTTTTAATGAGCAGTTCTTC. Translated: CASSLGSGSFNEQFF.

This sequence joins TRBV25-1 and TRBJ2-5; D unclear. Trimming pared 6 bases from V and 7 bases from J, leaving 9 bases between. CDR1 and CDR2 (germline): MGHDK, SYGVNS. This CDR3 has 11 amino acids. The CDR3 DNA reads TGTGCCAGCAGCACTGAAGTGACCCAGTACTTC. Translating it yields CASSTEVTQYF.

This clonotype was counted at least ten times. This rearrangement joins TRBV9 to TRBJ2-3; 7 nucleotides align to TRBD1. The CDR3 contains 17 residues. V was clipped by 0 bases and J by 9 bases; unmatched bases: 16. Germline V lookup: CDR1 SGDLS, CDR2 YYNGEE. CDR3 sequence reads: CASSVATSGQPGDTQYF. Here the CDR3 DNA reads TGTGCCAGCAGCGTAGCTACCTCGGGACAGCCCGGGGACACGCAGTATTTT. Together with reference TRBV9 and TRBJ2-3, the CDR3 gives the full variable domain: DSGVTQTPKHLITATGQRVTLRCSPRSGDLSVYWYQQSLDQGLQFLIQYYNGEERAKGNILERFSAQQFPDLHSELNLSSLELGDSALYFCASSVATSGQPGDTQYFGPGTRLTVL.

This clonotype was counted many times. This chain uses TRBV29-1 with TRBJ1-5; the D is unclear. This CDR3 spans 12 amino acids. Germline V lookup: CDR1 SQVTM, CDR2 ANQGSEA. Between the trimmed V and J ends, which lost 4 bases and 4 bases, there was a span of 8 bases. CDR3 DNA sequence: TGCAGCGTTGTTTCGGGGAATCAGCCCCAGCATTTT. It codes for CSVVSGNQPQHF.

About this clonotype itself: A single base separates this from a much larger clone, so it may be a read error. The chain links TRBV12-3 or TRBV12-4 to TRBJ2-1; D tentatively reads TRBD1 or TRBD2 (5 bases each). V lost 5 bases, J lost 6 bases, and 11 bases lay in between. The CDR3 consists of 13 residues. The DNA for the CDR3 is TGTGCCAGCAGTACGGGACCAACCAATGAGCAGTTCTTC. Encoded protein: CASSTGPTNEQFF.

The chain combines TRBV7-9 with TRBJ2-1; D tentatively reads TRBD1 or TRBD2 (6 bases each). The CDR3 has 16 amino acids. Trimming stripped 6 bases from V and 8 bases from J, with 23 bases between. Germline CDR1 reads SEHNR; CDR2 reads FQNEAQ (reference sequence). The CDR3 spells CASRQDTGTLRDEQFF. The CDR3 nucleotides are TGTGCCAGCAGACAGGACACAGGGACTCTTAGGGATGAGCAGTTCTTC.

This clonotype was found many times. The CDR3 nucleotides are TGCAGTGCTAGCGGCGGGGCCGGCACTGAAGCTTTCTTT. Translation: CSASGGAGTEAFF. The genes are TRBV20-1 and TRBJ1-1; D is perhaps TRBD1 (5 bases). Trimming took off 3 bases at V and 4 bases at J, with 12 bases between the two ends. The germline CDR1 and CDR2 sequences are DFQATT and SNEGSKA (reference sequence). This CDR3 is 13 amino acids long.

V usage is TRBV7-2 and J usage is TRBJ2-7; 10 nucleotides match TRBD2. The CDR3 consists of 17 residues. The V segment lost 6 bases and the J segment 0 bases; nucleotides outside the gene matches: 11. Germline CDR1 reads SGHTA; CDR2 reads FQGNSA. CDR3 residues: CASSLNMLAGVSYEQYF. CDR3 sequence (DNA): TGTGCCAGCAGTTTAAACATGCTAGCGGGAGTCTCCTACGAGCAGTACTTC.

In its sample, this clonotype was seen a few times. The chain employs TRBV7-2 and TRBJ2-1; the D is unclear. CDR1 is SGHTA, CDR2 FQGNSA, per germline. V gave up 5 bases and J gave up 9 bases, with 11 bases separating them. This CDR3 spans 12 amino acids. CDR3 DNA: TGTGCCAGCAGCCCGCGATATAGTGAGCAGTTCTTC. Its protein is CASSPRYSEQFF.

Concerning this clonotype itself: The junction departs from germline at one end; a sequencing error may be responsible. CDR3 DNA sequence: TGTGCCAGCAGCAATCCTAGCGGTACCTCCTACGAGCAGTATTTC. Protein sequence: CASSNPSGTSYEQYF. The chain uses TRBV11-3 and TRBJ2-7; TRBD2 matches at 7 bases. Germline lookup yields CDR1 SGHNT and CDR2 YENEEA. CDR3 length equals 15 residues.

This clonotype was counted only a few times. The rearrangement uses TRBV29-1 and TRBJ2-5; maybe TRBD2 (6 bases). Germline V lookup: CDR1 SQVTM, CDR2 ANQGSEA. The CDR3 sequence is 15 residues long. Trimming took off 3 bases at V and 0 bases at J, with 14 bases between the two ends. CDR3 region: CSVDMVADNQETQYF. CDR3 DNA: TGCAGCGTTGATATGGTAGCGGACAACCAAGAGACCCAGTACTTC.

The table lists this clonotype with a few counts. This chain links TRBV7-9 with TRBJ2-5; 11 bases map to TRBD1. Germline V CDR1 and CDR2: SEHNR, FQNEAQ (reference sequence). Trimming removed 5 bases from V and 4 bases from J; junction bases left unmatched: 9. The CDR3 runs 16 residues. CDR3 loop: CASSPRDRGTGETQYF. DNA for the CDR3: TGTGCCAGCAGCCCCCGGGACAGGGGGACTGGAGAGACCCAGTACTTC.

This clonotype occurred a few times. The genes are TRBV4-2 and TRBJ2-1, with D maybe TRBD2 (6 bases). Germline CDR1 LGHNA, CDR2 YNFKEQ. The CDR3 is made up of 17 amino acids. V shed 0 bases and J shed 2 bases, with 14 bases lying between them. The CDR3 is CASSQDRRTTAYNEQFF. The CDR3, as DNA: TGTGCCAGCAGCCAAGATAGAAGGACTACGGCCTACAATGAGCAGTTCTTC.

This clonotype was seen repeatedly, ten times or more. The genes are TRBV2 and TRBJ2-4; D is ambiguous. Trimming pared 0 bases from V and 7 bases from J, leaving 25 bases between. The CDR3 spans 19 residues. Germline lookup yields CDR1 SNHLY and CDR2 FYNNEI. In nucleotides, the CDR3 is TGTGCCAGCAGTGAAGCGCTACCCCTGGACCTCCACGCCACGAACATTCAGTACTTC. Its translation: CASSEALPLDLHATNIQYF.

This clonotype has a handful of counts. The CDR3 region is CASRQRLAAFGNEQFF. CDR3 DNA sequence: TGTGCCAGCAGACAACGACTAGCAGCTTTTGGGAATGAGCAGTTCTTC. The chain recombines TRBV6-1 with TRBJ2-1, with TRBD2 matching over 7 bases. The CDR3 length is 16 residues. V was clipped by 6 bases and J by 7 bases; unmatched bases: 15. Germline V gene sequence: CDR1 MNHNS, CDR2 SASEGT.

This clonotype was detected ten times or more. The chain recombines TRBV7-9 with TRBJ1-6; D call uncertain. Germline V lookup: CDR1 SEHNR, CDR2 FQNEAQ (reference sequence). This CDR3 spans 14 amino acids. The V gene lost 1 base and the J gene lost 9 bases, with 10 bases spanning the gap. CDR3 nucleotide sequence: TGTGCCAGCAGCTTAGTTTCGGTTGTTTCACCCCTCCACTTT. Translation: CASSLVSVVSPLHF.

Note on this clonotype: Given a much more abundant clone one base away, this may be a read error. CDR3 sequence: CASGVRDGEAFF. In DNA, the CDR3 is TGTGCCAGCGGTGTCCGGGACGGTGAAGCTTTCTTT. The chain links TRBV12-3 or TRBV12-4 to TRBJ1-1; D is possibly TRBD1 (5 bases). The CDR3 contains 12 residues. V lost 8 bases to trimming and J lost 7 bases, with 14 bases between them.

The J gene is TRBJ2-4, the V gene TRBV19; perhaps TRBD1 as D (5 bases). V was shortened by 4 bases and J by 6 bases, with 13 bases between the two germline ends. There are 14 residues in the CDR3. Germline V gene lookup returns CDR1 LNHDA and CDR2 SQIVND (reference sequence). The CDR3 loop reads CASSTTGRGNIQYF. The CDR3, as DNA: TGTGCCAGTAGTACTACAGGAAGGGGAAACATTCAGTACTTC.

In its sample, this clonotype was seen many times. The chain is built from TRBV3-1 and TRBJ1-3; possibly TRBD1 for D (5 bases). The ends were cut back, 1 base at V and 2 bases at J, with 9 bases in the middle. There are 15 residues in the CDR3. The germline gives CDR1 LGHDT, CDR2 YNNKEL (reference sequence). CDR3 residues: CASSQGGGAGNTIYF. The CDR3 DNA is TGTGCCAGCAGCCAAGGAGGAGGGGCTGGAAACACCATATATTTT. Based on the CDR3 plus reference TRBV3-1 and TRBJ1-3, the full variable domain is DTAVSQTPKYLVTQMGNDKSIKCEQNLGHDTMYWYKQDSKKFLKIMFSYNNKELIINETVPNRFSPKSPDKAHLNLHINSLELGDSAVYFCASSQGGGAGNTIYFGEGSWLTVV.

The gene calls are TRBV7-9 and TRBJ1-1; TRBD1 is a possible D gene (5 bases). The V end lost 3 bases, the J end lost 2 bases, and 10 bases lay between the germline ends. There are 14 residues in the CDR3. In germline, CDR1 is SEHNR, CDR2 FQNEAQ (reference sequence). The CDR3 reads CASSFHRSNTEAFF. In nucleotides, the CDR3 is TGTGCCAGCAGCTTCCACAGGAGTAACACTGAAGCTTTCTTT.

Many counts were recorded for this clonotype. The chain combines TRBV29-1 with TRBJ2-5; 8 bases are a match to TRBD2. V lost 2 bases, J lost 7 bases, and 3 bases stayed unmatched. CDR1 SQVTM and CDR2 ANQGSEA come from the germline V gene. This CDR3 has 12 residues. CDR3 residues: CSVELTSGTQYF. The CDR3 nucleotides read TGCAGCGTTGAACTAACTAGCGGGACCCAGTACTTC.

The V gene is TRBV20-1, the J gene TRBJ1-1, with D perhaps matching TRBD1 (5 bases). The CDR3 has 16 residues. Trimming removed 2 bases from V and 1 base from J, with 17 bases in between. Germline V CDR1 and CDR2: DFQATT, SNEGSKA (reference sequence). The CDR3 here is CSARYPGGYENTEAFF. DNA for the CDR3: TGCAGTGCTAGATACCCGGGGGGGTACGAGAACACTGAAGCTTTCTTT.

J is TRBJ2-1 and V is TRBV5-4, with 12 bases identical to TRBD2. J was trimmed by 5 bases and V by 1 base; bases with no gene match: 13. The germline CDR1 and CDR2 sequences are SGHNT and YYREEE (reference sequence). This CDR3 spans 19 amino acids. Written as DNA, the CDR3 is TGTGCCAGCAGCTTGCGGGGTCTAGCGGGAGGGAGATCGAACAATGAGCAGTTCTTC. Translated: CASSLRGLAGGRSNNEQFF.

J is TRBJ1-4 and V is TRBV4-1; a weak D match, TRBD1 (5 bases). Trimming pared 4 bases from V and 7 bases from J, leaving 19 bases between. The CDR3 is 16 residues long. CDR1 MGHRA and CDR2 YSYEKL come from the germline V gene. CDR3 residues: CASSPGQGERGEKLFF. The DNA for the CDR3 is TGCGCCAGCAGCCCCGGCCAGGGCGAACGGGGTGAAAAACTGTTTTTT.

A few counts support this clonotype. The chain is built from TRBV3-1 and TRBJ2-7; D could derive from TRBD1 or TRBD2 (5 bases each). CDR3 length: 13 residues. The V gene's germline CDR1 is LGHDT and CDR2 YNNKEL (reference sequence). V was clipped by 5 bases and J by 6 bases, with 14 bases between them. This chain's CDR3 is CASSGDGMAEQYF. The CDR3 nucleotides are TGTGCCAGCAGCGGGGACGGGATGGCCGAGCAGTACTTC.

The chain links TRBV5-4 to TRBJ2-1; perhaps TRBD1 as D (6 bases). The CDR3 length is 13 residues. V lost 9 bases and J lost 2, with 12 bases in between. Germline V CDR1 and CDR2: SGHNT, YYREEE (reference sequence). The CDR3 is CATKGGAYNEQFF. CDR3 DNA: TGTGCCACGAAAGGGGGAGCCTACAATGAGCAGTTCTTC. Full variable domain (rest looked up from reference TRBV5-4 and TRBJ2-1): ETGVTQSPTHLIKTRGQQVTLRCSSQSGHNTVSWYQQALGQGPQFIFQYYREEENGRGNFPPRFSGLQFPNYSSELNVNALELDDSALYLCATKGGAYNEQFFGPGTRLTVL.

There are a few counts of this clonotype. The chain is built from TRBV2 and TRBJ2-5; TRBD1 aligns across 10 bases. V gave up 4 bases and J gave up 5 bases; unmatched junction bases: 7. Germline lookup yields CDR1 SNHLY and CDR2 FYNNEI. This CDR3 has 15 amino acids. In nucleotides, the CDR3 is TGTGCCAGCAGTGCCTCCGGGACAGGGGACGAGACCCAGTACTTC. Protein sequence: CASSASGTGDETQYF.